Listed below are T cell receptor beta chains from one sample, sequenced in a study of human T cells and chemical hapten exposure. TCRdb reprocessed the RACE reads via MiXCR and lists one record per CDR3 protein. The table lists 300,000 to 450,000 distinct CDR3 sequences, 5% to 6.5% of them singletons. This sample comprised whole blood, obtained in connection with sensitization to the hapten diphenylcyclopropenone (DPC). These TCRs come from a woman aged 50 to 65 with alopecia areata. Some clones in this sample may be carry-over from other donors' samples. Both conserved end residues are part of each CDR3. A D gene is named only where the DNA matches it firmly. Clone size is shown for a subset of rows, as once, few, many or a class of expanded clone.

V gene	J gene	clone size	D gene	CDR3 protein	CDR3 DNA
TRBV24-1	TRBJ1-1	many	-	CATSDLKAEAFF	TGTGCCACCAGTGATTTGAAGGCTGAAGCTTTCTTT
TRBV6-1	TRBJ1-4	few	-	CASSEGYAGAGEKLFF	TGTGCCAGCAGTGAAGGTTATGCGGGGGCAGGGGAAAAACTGTTTTTT
TRBV12-3/TRBV12-4	TRBJ1-5	many	TRBD1	CASTPEGTANQPQHF	TGTGCCAGCACCCCTGAAGGGACAGCTAATCAGCCCCAGCATTTT
TRBV5-1	TRBJ2-7	-	TRBD1	CASSSTGTGGGEQYF	TGCGCCAGCAGCTCTACCGGGACAGGGGGCGGCGAGCAGTACTTC
TRBV18	TRBJ2-7	many	-	CASSPLKDIYEQYF	TGTGCCAGCTCCCCCCTTAAGGATATCTACGAGCAGTACTTC
TRBV6-5	TRBJ2-7	few	-	CASTLRGGVPTYEQYF	TGTGCCAGCACCCTACGGGGCGGGGTGCCTACCTACGAGCAGTACTTC
TRBV12-3/TRBV12-4	TRBJ2-1	once	TRBD2	CASKTSGMNNEQFF	TGTGCCAGCAAGACTAGCGGGATGAACAATGAGCAGTTCTTC
TRBV12-3/TRBV12-4	TRBJ2-4	few	TRBD1	CASSLETGIAKNIQYF	TGTGCCAGCAGTTTGGAGACAGGGATTGCCAAAAACATTCAGTACTTC
TRBV5-1	TRBJ2-3	many	TRBD1	CASSPWDREGDTQYF	TGCGCCAGCAGCCCGTGGGACAGGGAAGGAGATACGCAGTATTTT
TRBV20-1	TRBJ1-1	few	-	CSAGQARGGTEAFF	TGCAGTGCTGGCCAGGCCAGGGGAGGCACTGAAGCTTTCTTT
TRBV11-2	TRBJ2-2	many	-	CASSLERAGTGELFF	TGTGCCAGCAGCTTAGAACGGGCGGGCACCGGGGAGCTGTTTTTT
TRBV5-1	TRBJ2-3	-	-	CASSLPQVASTDTQYF	TGCGCCAGCAGCTTGCCCCAGGTGGCTAGCACAGATACGCAGTATTTT
TRBV5-5	TRBJ2-2	-	-	CASSLGAGAPVELFF	TGTGCCAGCAGCTTGGGGGCAGGGGCCCCCGTGGAGCTGTTTTTT
TRBV11-2	TRBJ2-1	many	-	CASSLGGMALNEQFF	TGTGCCAGCAGCTTAGGAGGGATGGCCCTCAATGAGCAGTTCTTC
TRBV6-2/TRBV6-3	TRBJ1-2	-	-	CASSYSTYPGRSWGYGYTF	TGTGCCAGCAGTTACTCTACCTACCCGGGACGGTCGTGGGGCTATGGCTACACCTTC
TRBV12-3/TRBV12-4	TRBJ1-5	many	-	CASSLQSGAGQPQHF	TGTGCCAGCAGTTTACAGTCGGGGGCGGGACAGCCCCAGCATTTT
TRBV27	TRBJ2-6	-	-	CASSLAGFSGANVLTF	TGTGCCAGCAGTTTAGCGGGGTTCTCTGGGGCCAACGTCCTGACTTTC
TRBV3-1	TRBJ2-5	many	TRBD2	CASSQVAGGGETQYF	TGTGCCAGCAGCCAAGTAGCGGGAGGAGGGGAGACCCAGTACTTC
TRBV11-2	TRBJ2-3	many	TRBD2	CASSFLTGGREDPSTDTQYF	TGTGCCAGCAGCTTTCTAACCGGAGGGCGGGAGGACCCTAGCACAGATACGCAGTATTTT
TRBV29-1	TRBJ2-2	few	-	CSVVGGTFNTGELFF	TGCAGCGTTGTCGGGGGGACATTCAACACCGGGGAGCTGTTTTTT
TRBV12-3/TRBV12-4	TRBJ1-5	many	TRBD1	CASSRTGGPNQPQHF	TGTGCCAGCAGTAGGACAGGGGGCCCCAATCAGCCCCAGCATTTT
TRBV18	TRBJ1-1	-	TRBD1	CASSPPSQGRNTEAFF	TGTGCCAGCTCACCACCGTCACAGGGGAGGAACACTGAAGCTTTCTTT
TRBV27	TRBJ2-7	many	-	CASSKRGLAYEQYF	TGTGCCAGCAGTAAAAGGGGACTTGCCTACGAGCAGTACTTC
TRBV14	TRBJ1-4	few	-	CASSQPQGTGEKLFF	TGTGCCAGCAGCCAACCCCAGGGAACAGGGGAAAAACTGTTTTTT
TRBV7-9	TRBJ1-6	few	TRBD1	CASRDRDPSPLHF	TGTGCCAGCCGGGACAGGGATCCTTCACCCCTCCACTTT
TRBV20-1	TRBJ2-3	few	TRBD2	CSADPRTSGSDTQYF	TGCAGTGCTGACCCCCGAACGAGCGGGAGTGATACGCAGTATTTT
TRBV7-8	TRBJ2-3	many	TRBD2	CASSPAGGLPTDTQYF	TGTGCCAGCAGCCCAGCGGGGGGGCTTCCGACAGATACGCAGTATTTT
TRBV6-1	TRBJ2-5	-	-	CAAWGTPGDQYF	TGTGCTGCCTGGGGCACCCCCGGGGACCAGTACTTC
TRBV12-3/TRBV12-4	TRBJ1-2	few	TRBD1	CASSPLGTAISNYGYTF	TGTGCCAGCAGTCCCCTCGGGACAGCAATCTCTAACTATGGCTACACCTTC
TRBV6-6	TRBJ1-3	-	-	CASRAGSQGAGNTIYF	TGTGCCAGCAGGGCAGGGTCTCAGGGCGCTGGAAACACCATATATTTT
TRBV3-1	TRBJ2-1	-	-	CASRASGTPQFF	TGTGCCAGCAGGGCTTCCGGGACTCCGCAGTTCTTC
TRBV12-3/TRBV12-4	TRBJ2-3	few	TRBD2	CASSLGGTSYTDTQYF	TGTGCCAGCAGTTTAGGTGGGACTAGCTACACAGATACGCAGTATTTT
TRBV29-1	TRBJ2-1	-	-	CSVGSVQFF	TGCAGCGTTGGGTCGGTGCAGTTCTTC
TRBV12-3/TRBV12-4	TRBJ1-4	few	-	CASSFSEREKLFF	TGTGCCAGCAGTTTCTCTGAACGGGAAAAACTGTTTTTT
TRBV7-2	TRBJ1-2	many	TRBD1	CASSQGDTRYGYTF	TGTGCCAGCAGCCAGGGGGACACCCGTTATGGCTACACCTTC
TRBV3-1	TRBJ2-1	many	-	CASSRAFTSNEQFF	TGTGCCAGCAGCCGGGCCTTTACTAGTAATGAGCAGTTCTTC
TRBV6-6	TRBJ2-3	many	-	CASRETVIATRSTDTQYF	TGTGCCAGCAGGGAAACCGTTATTGCGACCCGCAGCACAGATACGCAGTATTTT
TRBV10-3	TRBJ2-2	many	TRBD1	CAITVDRGLHTGELFF	TGTGCCATCACCGTGGACAGGGGGCTCCACACCGGGGAGCTGTTTTTT
TRBV10-3	TRBJ1-1	many	-	CAISAAASVVW	TGTGCCATCAGTGCGGCGGCTTCGGTGGTGTGG
TRBV6-5	TRBJ1-5	-	-	CASSYSGLSNQPQHF	TGTGCCAGCAGTTACTCCGGCTTGAGCAATCAGCCCCAGCATTTT
TRBV20-1	TRBJ1-5	few	TRBD1	CSASVGTVFNQPQHF	TGCAGTGCTAGCGTCGGGACAGTCTTCAATCAGCCCCAGCATTTT
TRBV7-9	TRBJ1-1	-	TRBD1	CASRKDRVEEAFF	TGTGCCAGCAGAAAGGACAGGGTAGAGGAAGCTTTCTTT
TRBV7-6	TRBJ1-3	-	-	CASSFEGRLSGNTIYF	TGTGCCAGCAGCTTCGAAGGACGGCTCTCTGGAAACACCATATATTTT
TRBV7-9	TRBJ1-2	-	TRBD1	CASSVDRVGPDLLGYTF	TGTGCCAGCAGCGTTGACAGGGTCGGCCCGGATCTCCTTGGCTACACCTTC
TRBV6-1	TRBJ1-5	few	-	CASMGGRLNQPQHF	TGTGCCAGCATGGGTGGCAGACTCAATCAGCCCCAGCATTTT
TRBV24-1	TRBJ1-2	-	TRBD1	CATSGDRAGYTF	TGTGCCACCAGCGGGGACAGGGCCGGCTACACCTTC
TRBV12-3/TRBV12-4	TRBJ2-5	few	-	CASSLGGDLETQYF	TGTGCCAGCAGTTTAGGTGGGGACTTGGAGACCCAGTACTTC
TRBV7-9	TRBJ1-6	many	-	CASRAGQNNSPLHF	TGTGCCAGCAGGGCCGGGCAGAATAATTCACCCCTCCACTTT
TRBV5-1	TRBJ1-2	many	-	CASSLASAANYGYTF	TGCGCCAGCAGCTTGGCCTCAGCGGCTAACTATGGCTACACCTTC
TRBV7-6	TRBJ2-7	many	-	CASSPRGQSYEQYF	TGTGCCAGCAGCCCCCGAGGACAGAGCTACGAGCAGTACTTC
TRBV5-1	TRBJ1-2	many	-	CASSLVGGENGYTF	TGCGCCAGCAGCTTGGTCGGCGGGGAAAATGGCTACACCTTC
TRBV3-1	TRBJ2-2	few	TRBD1	CASSHFTGGHTGELFF	TGTGCCAGCAGCCACTTCACAGGGGGCCACACCGGGGAGCTGTTTTTT